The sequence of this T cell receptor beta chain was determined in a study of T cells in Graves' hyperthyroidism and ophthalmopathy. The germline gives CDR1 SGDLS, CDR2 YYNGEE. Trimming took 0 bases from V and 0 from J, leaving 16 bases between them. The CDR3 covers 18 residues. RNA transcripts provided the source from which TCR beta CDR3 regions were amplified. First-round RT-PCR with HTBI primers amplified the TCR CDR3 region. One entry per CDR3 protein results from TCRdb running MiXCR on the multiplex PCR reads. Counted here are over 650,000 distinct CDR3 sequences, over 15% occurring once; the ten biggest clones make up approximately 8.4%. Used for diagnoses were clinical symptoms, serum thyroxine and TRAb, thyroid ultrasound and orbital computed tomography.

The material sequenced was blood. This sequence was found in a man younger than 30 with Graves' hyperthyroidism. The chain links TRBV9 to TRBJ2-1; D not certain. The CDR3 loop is CASSVVSGSGSSYNEQFF. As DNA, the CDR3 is TGTGCCAGCAGCGTAGTTTCCGGCTCGGGCAGCTCCTACAATGAGCAGTTCTTC.